The 3 T cell receptor beta chains reported below all come from one sample, sequenced in a study of T-cell reconstitution after alpha-beta-depleted transplantation in children. A TCRbeta library incorporating unique molecular identifiers was prepared. TCRdb re-derived calls from the PCR reads in MiXCR, one entry per CDR3 protein. The sample holds hundreds of thousands of distinct CDR3 sequences; around a tenth are singletons and the top ten take about a quarter. The sequences come from peripheral blood, collected 180 days after TCRalphabeta/CD19-depleted stem cell transplant. Source of these receptors: a male patient aged 2-10 years who had a stem cell transplant for chronic granulomatous disease, so the T cells may come from the graft donor.

This clonotype was observed a few times. J is TRBJ2-1 and V is TRBV30, with TRBD1 identical over 7 bases. J lost 2 bases, V lost 5 bases, and 6 bases had no gene match. This CDR3 has 14 amino acids. Germline loops: CDR1 GTSNPN, CDR2 SVGIG (reference sequence). The CDR3 loop reads CAWVWGQTYNEQFF. The DNA for the CDR3 is TGTGCCTGGGTCTGGGGACAGACCTACAATGAGCAGTTCTTC.

This clonotype has a count of ten or more. The V call is TRBV4-3, the J call TRBJ2-2; possible D gene TRBD2, 6 bases. The germline V gene has CDR1 LGHNA and CDR2 YSLEER. Trimming left V 0 bases short and J 7 bases short, with 12 bases between. The CDR3 consists of 15 residues. The CDR3 region has the DNA TGCGCCAGCAGCCAAGATTGGACTAACGACGGGGAGCTGTTTTTT. Translation: CASSQDWTNDGELFF.

The sample holds a few counts of this clonotype. The J gene is TRBJ1-2, the V gene TRBV20-1; 7 nucleotides align to TRBD1. CDR3 size: 11 residues. The germline gives CDR1 DFQATT, CDR2 SNEGSKA (reference sequence). V shed 4 bases and J 7 bases; nucleotides not matched to a gene: 3. This CDR3 reads CSATTGTGYTF. CDR3 bases: TGCAGTGCTACGACAGGGACTGGCTACACCTTC.